This T cell receptor beta chain was sequenced during a study of T cells expressing NK-cell markers. Study details: Within the sequenced cohort of eight donors, seven exhibited HCMV seropositivity and one was seronegative.

Each CDR3 protein gets one entry in TCRdb, which reprocessed the 5' RACE reads and gives no DNA. This specimen shows about 380,000 distinct CDR3 sequences; the ten leading clones hold roughly 5.2%. CDR3 size: 14 residues. Per the germline V gene, CDR1 is PRHDT and CDR2 is FYEKMQ (reference sequence). Sequenced: blood T cells: a sorted CD56 or NKG2C T cell subset, CD4+ or CD8+ T cells, or bulk PBMC T cells (not recorded which). This rearrangement joins TRBV13 to TRBJ2-3. The TCR comes from a man aged 18-75 years in good health. CDR3: CASSLVPAVGAQYF.